This TCR beta chain comes out of a study of blood T cell repertoires in COVID-19. Using immunoSEQ multiplex PCR, the repertoire was profiled, and TCRdb retains in-frame clones only, with some absent. The repertoire consists of about 81,000 clones, with 70% to 85% occurring once and the leading ten covering roughly 4.2%. The CDR3 length is 15 residues. Germline CDR1 SGHAT, CDR2 FQDESV (reference sequence). Trimming cost V 2 bases and J 6 bases; bases outside gene matches: 6. The sequence came from a woman aged 50 to 60 with acute or convalescent COVID-19. The rearrangement links TRBV11-1 to TRBJ2-4; TRBD2 matches 8 bases. Sequences were obtained from peripheral blood. CDR3 region: CASSLRGGGGNIQYF. The CDR3 DNA follows: TGTGCCAGCAGCTTACGGGGGGGTGGAGGAAACATTCAGTACTTC.